This T cell receptor (beta chain) was sequenced for a study of OX40 agonist ivuxolimab in advanced cancers. Profiled with immunoSEQ multiplex PCR; TCRdb holds only in-frame clones, not every one. This table holds 99,000 or so clones, approximately 94% found once. V lost 4 bases to trimming and J lost 4 bases, with 13 bases between them. Germline CDR1 reads MGHRA; CDR2 reads YSYEKL. There are 14 residues in the CDR3. With respect to this clone: Antigen: not known.

Overall study findings and caveats: The authors did not determine the antigen specificity of the expanded peripheral T cells. Among patients with partial responses at 0.1-3.0 mg/kg, clonal expansion was among the lowest. Circulating CD4+ and CD8+ T cells showed clonal expansion by week 6 at 0.1 to 3.0 mg/kg.

This sample comprised CD4+ or CD8+ T cells sorted from blood, obtained in a trial of the OX40 agonist ivuxolimab. The receptor comes from an adult with an advanced solid tumor such as melanoma, head and neck, liver or kidney cancer. This chain links TRBV4-1 with TRBJ1-2, with D maybe TRBD1 (5 bases). This CDR3 is CASSLPGTVYGYTF. The CDR3 DNA reads as TGCGCCAGCAGCCTTCCCGGGACCGTCTATGGCTACACCTTC.